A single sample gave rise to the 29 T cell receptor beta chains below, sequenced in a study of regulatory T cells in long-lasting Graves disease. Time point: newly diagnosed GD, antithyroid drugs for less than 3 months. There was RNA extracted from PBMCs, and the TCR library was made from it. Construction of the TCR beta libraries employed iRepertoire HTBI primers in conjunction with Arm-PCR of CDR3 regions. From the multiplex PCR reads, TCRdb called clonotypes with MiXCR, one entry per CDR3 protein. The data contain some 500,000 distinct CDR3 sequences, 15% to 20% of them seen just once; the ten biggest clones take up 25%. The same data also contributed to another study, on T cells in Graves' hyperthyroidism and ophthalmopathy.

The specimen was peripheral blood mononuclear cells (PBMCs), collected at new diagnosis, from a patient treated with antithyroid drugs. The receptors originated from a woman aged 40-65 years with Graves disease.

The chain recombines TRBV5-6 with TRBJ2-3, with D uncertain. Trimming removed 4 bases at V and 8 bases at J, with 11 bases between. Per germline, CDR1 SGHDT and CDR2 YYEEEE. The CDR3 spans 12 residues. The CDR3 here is CASSIRKGTQYF. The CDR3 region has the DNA TGTGCCAGCAGCATACGTAAGGGTACGCAGTATTTT.

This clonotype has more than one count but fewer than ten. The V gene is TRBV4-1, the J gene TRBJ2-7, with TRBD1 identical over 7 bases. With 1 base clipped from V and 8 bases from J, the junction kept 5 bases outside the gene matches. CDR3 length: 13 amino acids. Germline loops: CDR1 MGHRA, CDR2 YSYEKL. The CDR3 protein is CASSQGDSRQQYF. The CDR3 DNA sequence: TGCGCCAGCAGCCAAGGGGACAGCCGGCAGCAGTACTTC.

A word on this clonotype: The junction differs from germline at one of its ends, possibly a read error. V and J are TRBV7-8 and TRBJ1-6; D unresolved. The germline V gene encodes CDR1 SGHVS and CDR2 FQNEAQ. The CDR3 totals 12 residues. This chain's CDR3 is CASSLVNSPPHF. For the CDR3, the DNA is TGTGCCAGCAGCTTAGTTAATTCACCCCCCCACTTT. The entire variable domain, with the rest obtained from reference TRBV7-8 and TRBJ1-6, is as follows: GAGVSQSPRYKVAKRGQDVALRCDPISGHVSLFWYQQALGQGPEFLTYFQNEAQLDKSGLPSDRFFAERPEGSVSTLKIQRTQQEDSAVYLCASSLVNSPPHFGNGTRLTVT.

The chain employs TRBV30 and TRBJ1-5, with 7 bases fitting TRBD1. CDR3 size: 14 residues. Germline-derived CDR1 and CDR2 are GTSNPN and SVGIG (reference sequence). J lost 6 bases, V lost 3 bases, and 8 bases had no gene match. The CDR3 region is CAWSGKGGSQPQHF. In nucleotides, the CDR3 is TGTGCCTGGAGCGGAAAAGGGGGCTCTCAGCCCCAGCATTTT. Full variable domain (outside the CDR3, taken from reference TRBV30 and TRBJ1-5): SQTIHQWPATLVQPVGSPLSLECTVEGTSNPNLYWYRQAAGRGLQLLFYSVGIGQISSEVPQNLSASRPQDRQFILSSKKLLLSDSGFYLCAWSGKGGSQPQHFGDGTRLSIL.

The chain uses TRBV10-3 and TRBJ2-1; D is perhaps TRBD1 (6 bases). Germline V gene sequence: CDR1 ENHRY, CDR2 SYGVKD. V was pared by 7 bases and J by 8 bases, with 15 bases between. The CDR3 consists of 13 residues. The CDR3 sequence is CAINRVRTDEQFF. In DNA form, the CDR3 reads TGTGCCATCAACAGGGTCCGAACAGATGAGCAGTTCTTC.

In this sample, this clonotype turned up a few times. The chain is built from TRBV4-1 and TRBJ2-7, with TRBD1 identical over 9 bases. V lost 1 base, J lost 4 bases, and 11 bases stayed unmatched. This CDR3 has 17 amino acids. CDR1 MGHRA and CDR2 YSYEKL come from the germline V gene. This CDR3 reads CASSQGNSGTGIYEQYF. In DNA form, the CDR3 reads TGCGCCAGCAGCCAAGGAAATTCCGGGACAGGGATTTACGAGCAGTACTTC.

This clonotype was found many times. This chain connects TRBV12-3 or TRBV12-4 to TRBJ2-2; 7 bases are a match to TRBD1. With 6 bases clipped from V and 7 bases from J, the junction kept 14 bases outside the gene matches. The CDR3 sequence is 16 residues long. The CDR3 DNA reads TGTGCCAGCAGGCTGGGTCTGAGGGGGCCTTTCGGGGAGCTGTTTTTT. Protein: CASRLGLRGPFGELFF.

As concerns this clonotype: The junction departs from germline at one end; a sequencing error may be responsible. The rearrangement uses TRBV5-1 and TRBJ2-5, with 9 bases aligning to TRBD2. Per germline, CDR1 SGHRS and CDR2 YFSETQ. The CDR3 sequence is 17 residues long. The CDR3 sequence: CASSVGPQRGAQETQYF. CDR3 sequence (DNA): TGTGCCAGCAGCGTAGGACCACAGCGGGGGGCGCAAGAGACCCAGTACTTC.

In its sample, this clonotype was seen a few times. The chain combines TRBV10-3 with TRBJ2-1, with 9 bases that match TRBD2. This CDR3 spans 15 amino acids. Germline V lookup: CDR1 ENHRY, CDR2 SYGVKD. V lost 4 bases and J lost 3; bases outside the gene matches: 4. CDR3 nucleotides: TGTGCCATCAGTGTCGGCGGGGGGGACTACAATGAGCAGTTCTTC. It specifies CAISVGGGDYNEQFF.

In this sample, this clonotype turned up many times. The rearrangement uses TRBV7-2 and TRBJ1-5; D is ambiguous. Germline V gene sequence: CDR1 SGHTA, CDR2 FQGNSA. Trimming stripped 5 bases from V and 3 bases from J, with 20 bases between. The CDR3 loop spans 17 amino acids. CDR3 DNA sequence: TGTGCCAGCAGCCCGGTAGGAACAGCCCGATTCAATCAGCCCCAGCATTTT. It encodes CASSPVGTARFNQPQHF.

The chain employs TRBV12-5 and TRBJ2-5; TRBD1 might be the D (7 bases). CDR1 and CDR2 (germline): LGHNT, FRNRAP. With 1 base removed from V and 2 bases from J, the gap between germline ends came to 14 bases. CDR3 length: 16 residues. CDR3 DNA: TGTGCTAGTGGTTTGGCCGCGGGACAGAAGCAAGAGACCCAGTACTTC. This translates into CASGLAAGQKQETQYF.

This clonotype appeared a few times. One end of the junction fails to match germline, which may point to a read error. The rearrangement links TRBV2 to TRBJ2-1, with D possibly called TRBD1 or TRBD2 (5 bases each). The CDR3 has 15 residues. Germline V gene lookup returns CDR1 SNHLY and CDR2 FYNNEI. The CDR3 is CASNTDRGEYSEQFF. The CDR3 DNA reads TGTGCCAGTAATACAGATAGGGGAGAATACAGTGAGCAGTTCTTC.

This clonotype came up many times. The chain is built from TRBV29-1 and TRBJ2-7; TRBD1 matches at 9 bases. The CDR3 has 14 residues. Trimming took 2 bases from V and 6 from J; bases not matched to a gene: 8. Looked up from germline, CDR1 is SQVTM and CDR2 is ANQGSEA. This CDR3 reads CSVETVGTGPEQYF. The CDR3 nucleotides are TGCAGCGTTGAAACAGTGGGGACAGGGCCCGAGCAGTACTTC.

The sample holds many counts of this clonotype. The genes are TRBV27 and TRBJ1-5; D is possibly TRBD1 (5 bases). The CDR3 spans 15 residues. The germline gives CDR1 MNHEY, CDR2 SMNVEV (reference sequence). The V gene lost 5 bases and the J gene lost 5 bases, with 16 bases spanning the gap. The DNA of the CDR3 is TGTGCCAGCAGTCCACGAATGGGGGTGGATCAGCCCCAGCATTTT. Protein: CASSPRMGVDQPQHF.

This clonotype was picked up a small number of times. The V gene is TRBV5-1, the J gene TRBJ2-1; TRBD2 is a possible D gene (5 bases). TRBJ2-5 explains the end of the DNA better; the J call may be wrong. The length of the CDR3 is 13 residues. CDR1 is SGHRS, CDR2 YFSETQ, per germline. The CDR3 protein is CASSLVSGETQYF. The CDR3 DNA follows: TGCGCCAGCAGCTTGGTTTCGGGGGAGACCCAGTACTTC.

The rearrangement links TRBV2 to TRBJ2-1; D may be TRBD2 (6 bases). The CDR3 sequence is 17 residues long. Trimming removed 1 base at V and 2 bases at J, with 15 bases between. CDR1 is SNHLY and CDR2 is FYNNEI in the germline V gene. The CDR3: CASSEGEGAGAYNEQFF. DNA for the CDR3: TGTGCCAGCAGTGAAGGTGAGGGAGCGGGCGCCTACAATGAGCAGTTCTTC.

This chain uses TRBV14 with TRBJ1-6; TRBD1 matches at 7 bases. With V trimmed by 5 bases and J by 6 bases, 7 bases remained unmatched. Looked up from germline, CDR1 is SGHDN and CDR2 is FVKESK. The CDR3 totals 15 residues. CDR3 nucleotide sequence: TGTGCCAGCAGCGCTCGGACAGGAAGTAATTCACCCCTCCACTTT. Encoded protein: CASSARTGSNSPLHF.

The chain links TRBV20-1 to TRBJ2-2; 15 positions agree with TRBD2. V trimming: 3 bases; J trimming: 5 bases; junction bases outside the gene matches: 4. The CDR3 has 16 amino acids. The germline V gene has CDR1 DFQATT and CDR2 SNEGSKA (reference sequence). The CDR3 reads CSARGLAGGGTGELFF. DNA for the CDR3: TGCAGTGCTAGGGGACTAGCGGGGGGCGGAACCGGGGAGCTGTTTTTT.

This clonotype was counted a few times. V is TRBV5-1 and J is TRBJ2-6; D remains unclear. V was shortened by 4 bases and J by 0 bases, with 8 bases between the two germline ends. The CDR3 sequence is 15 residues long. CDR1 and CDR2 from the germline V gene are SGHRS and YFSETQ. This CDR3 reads CASSASYSGANVLTF. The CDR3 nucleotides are TGCGCCAGCAGCGCAAGCTACTCTGGGGCCAACGTCCTGACTTTC.

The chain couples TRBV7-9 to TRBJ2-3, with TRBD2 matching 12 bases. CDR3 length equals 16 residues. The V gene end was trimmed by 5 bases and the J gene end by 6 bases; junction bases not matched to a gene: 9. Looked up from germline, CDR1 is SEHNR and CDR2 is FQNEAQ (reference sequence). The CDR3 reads CASSPGLAGGVDTQYF. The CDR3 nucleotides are TGTGCCAGCAGCCCGGGGCTAGCGGGGGGGGTTGATACGCAGTATTTT.

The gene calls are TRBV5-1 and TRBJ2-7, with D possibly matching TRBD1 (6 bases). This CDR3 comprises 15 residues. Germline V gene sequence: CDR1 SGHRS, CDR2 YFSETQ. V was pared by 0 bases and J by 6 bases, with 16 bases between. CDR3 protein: CASSLGGPGRGEQYF. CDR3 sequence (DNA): TGCGCCAGCAGCTTGGGGGGGCCCGGAAGGGGCGAGCAGTACTTC.

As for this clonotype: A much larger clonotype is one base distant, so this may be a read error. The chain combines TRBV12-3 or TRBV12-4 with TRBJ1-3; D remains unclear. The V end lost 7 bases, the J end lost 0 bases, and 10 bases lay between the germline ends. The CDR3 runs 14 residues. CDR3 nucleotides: TGTGCCAGCACCCCAGTCTCCTCTGGAAACACCATATATTTT. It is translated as CASTPVSSGNTIYF.

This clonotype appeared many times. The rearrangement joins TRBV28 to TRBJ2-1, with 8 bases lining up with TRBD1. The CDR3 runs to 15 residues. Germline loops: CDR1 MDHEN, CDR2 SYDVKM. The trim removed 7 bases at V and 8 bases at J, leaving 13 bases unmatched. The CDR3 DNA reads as TGTGCCAGCACCATAGTTGGACAGGGTTTCGATGAGCAGTTCTTC. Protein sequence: CASTIVGQGFDEQFF.

CDR3 amino acids: CASSPYPGQGENQPQHF. CDR3 nucleotides: TGTGCCAGCAGCCCCTATCCAGGACAGGGCGAAAATCAGCCCCAGCATTTT. The V gene is TRBV7-8, the J gene TRBJ1-5; 8 nucleotides line up with TRBD1. The V segment lost 5 bases and the J segment 4 bases; nucleotides outside the gene matches: 13. The CDR3 extends over 17 amino acids. Looked up from germline, CDR1 is SGHVS and CDR2 is FQNEAQ.

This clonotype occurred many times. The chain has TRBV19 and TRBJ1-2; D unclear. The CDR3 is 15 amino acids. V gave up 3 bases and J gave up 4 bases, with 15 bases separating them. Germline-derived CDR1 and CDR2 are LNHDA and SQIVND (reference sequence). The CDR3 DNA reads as TGTGCCAGTAGTATCGCCCAGGAGCGTATCTATGGCTACACCTTC. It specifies CASSIAQERIYGYTF.

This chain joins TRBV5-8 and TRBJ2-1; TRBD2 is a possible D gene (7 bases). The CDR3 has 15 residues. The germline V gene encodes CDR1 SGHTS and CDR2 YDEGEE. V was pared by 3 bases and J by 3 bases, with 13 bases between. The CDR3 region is CASSSGGRLYNEQFF. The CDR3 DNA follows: TGTGCCAGCAGCTCCGGGGGGCGACTCTACAATGAGCAGTTCTTC.

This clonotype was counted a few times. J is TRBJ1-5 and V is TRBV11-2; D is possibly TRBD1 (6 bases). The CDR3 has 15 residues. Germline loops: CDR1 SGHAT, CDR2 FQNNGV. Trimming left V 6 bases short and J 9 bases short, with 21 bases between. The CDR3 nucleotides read TGTGCCAGCAGTCACCAGGGGCTGCTTTTTTGGCCCCAGCATTTT. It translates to CASSHQGLLFWPQHF.

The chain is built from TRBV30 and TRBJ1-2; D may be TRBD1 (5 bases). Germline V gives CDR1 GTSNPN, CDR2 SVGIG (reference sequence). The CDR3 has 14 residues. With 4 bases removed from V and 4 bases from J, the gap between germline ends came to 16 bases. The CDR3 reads CAWNFGPQGYGYTF. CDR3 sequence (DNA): TGTGCCTGGAATTTCGGCCCGCAGGGCTATGGCTACACCTTC.

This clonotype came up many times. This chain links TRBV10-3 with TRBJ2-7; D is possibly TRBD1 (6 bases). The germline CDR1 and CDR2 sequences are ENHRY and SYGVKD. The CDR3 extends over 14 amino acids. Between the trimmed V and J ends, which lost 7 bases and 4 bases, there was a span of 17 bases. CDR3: CAIKGVQGSYEQYF. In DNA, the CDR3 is TGTGCCATCAAGGGGGTACAGGGTAGTTACGAGCAGTACTTC.